The 25 T cell receptor beta chains below all came from one sample that was sequenced in a study of blood T cells in healthy people across ages (dated by TCRdb to the mid-2010s). Libraries were prepared through 5' RACE. The instrument given in TCRdb is Illumina HiSeq 2500. A second roughly 7 to 11 cycle PCR used a sample-barcoded 5' primer and a J-beta primer mix. TCRdb reran the public reads through fastp at Q25 and MiXCR, keeping productive beta chains. Each entry is one CDR3 protein sequence, shown with its most common DNA and genes. The table for this sample lists 1.5 million to 2 million distinct CDR3 sequences; 28% of them were counted only once. In total, the top ten clones hold 7.7% of the sample. Sequenced: blood. These receptors came from a woman aged 25 to 39 in good health.

The sample holds many counts of this clonotype. V usage is TRBV27 and J usage is TRBJ2-7; D is uncertain. The CDR3 is 12 amino acids. V was pared by 6 bases and J by 5 bases, with 11 bases between. In germline, CDR1 is MNHEY, CDR2 SMNVEV (reference sequence). The CDR3 here is CASRGIGDEQYF. The CDR3 DNA reads TGTGCCAGCAGGGGGATAGGCGACGAGCAGTACTTC.

This sequence joins TRBV7-9 and TRBJ1-6; 7 bases map to TRBD1. This CDR3 is 14 amino acids long. V dropped 6 bases and J dropped 10; count of bases not matched to a gene: 9. CDR1 and CDR2 (germline): SEHNR, FQNEAQ (reference sequence). CDR3 in DNA: TGTGCCAGCAGTGGCACAGGGGAGAGGTCACCCCTCCACTTT. Its translation is CASSGTGERSPLHF. Based on the CDR3 plus reference TRBV7-9 and TRBJ1-6, the full variable domain is DTGVSQNPRHKITKRGQNVTFRCDPISEHNRLYWYRQTLGQGPEFLTYFQNEAQLEKSRLLSDRFSAERPKGSFSTLEIQRTEQGDSAMYLCASSGTGERSPLHFGNGTRLTVT.

Points on this clonotype: Given a much more abundant clone one base away, this may be a read error. The J gene is TRBJ2-1, the V gene TRBV29-1; 16 nucleotides align to TRBD2. This CDR3 comprises 16 residues. CDR1 is SQVTM and CDR2 is ANQGSEA in the germline V gene. V shed 4 bases and J 6 bases; nucleotides not matched to a gene: 6. CDR3 DNA: TGCAGCGTTGGGGGACTAGCGGGAGGGGGAGGCAATGAGCAGTTCTTC. This sequence encodes CSVGGLAGGGGNEQFF.

This clonotype was detected a few times. The chain links TRBV27 to TRBJ2-5; 7 nucleotides line up with TRBD1. With 3 bases clipped from V and 2 bases from J, the junction kept 12 bases outside the gene matches. This CDR3 contains 17 residues. Germline CDR1 is MNHEY and CDR2 is SMNVEV (reference sequence). The CDR3 DNA sequence: TGTGCCAGCAGTTTTTCCGCCAGGGGGACAACTCAAGAGACCCAGTACTTC. Protein: CASSFSARGTTQETQYF.

The sample holds many counts of this clonotype. The V and J genes are TRBV3-1 and TRBJ2-7; no clear D gene. Germline values: CDR1 LGHDT, CDR2 YNNKEL (reference sequence). V was cut by 1 base and J by 4 bases, with 11 bases left in between. This CDR3 contains 14 residues. The CDR3 DNA is TGTGCCAGCAGCCAAGGTCGGCGTACTTACGAGCAGTACTTC. It encodes CASSQGRRTYEQYF.

The V and J genes are TRBV20-1 and TRBJ2-2; D may be TRBD1 (6 bases). Germline CDR1 is DFQATT and CDR2 is SNEGSKA (reference sequence). The CDR3 sequence is 15 residues long. V lost 0 bases to trimming and J lost 6 bases, with 14 bases between them. The CDR3 nucleotides are TGCAGTGCTAGAGATCCCAGGGGTGGGTCCGGGGAGCTGTTTTTT. The encoded protein is CSARDPRGGSGELFF.

The chain carries TRBV5-1 and TRBJ2-7, with D unresolved. Trimming cost V 3 bases and J 7 bases, with 11 bases left between them. CDR3 size: 12 residues. From germline, CDR1 is SGHRS and CDR2 YFSETQ. Here the CDR3 DNA reads TGCGCCAGCAGCTCCCCGGCGGAAGAGCAGTACTTC. Protein: CASSSPAEEQYF.

The rearrangement links TRBV6-5 to TRBJ2-1; 8 nucleotides line up with TRBD1. The DNA end is a closer match to TRBJ2-7, so the J assignment may be wrong. The germline V gene encodes CDR1 MNHEY and CDR2 SVGAGI. CDR3 size: 14 residues. This chain's CDR3 is CASSRGQGEHEQYF. CDR3 DNA: TGTGCCAGCAGCCGCGGACAGGGTGAACACGAGCAGTACTTC.

As to this clonotype: This may arise from a read error, as a much more abundant clone is one base away. V is TRBV29-1 and J is TRBJ2-7; D unresolved. The CDR3 covers 12 residues. The germline gives CDR1 SQVTM, CDR2 ANQGSEA. The CDR3 region is CSVDWNSQERYF. CDR3 nucleotides: TGCAGCGTTGATTGGAACAGTCAAGAGCGGTACTTC.

V and J are TRBV15 and TRBJ2-3; the D call may be TRBD1 or TRBD2 (6 bases each). Looked up from germline, CDR1 is LNHNV and CDR2 is YYDKDF (reference sequence). V lost 9 bases and J 2 bases, leaving 12 bases between the germline ends. The CDR3 runs to 13 residues. CDR3 nucleotide sequence: TGTGCCACGACAGGAGGGGCCACAGATACGCAGTATTTT. Its protein product is CATTGGATDTQYF.

Concerning this clonotype itself: An end of the junction differs from the germline gene, which may be a read error. The rearrangement uses TRBV3-1 and TRBJ2-5; D possibly corresponds to TRBD2 (6 bases). The CDR3 loop spans 11 amino acids. The germline V gene has CDR1 LGHDT and CDR2 YNNKEL (reference sequence). The CDR3 nucleotides read TGTGTCAGCAGCCAAGGTCGGGAGCAGTACTTC. Protein: CVSSQGREQYF.

This clonotype has just a few counts. V gene TRBV5-5 combines with J gene TRBJ2-1; D may be TRBD1 (6 bases). Trimming shortened V by 2 bases and J by 10 bases, and 13 bases separated the two germline ends. The CDR3 extends over 13 amino acids. In germline, CDR1 is SGHKS, CDR2 YYEKEE (reference sequence). CDR3 amino acids: CASSFVGAAEQFF. In nucleotides, the CDR3 is TGTGCCAGCAGCTTCGTGGGGGCCGCCGAGCAGTTCTTC.

This clonotype has more than one count but fewer than ten. The rearrangement uses TRBV6-6 and TRBJ1-4, with D hard to call. The V gene lost 0 bases and the J gene lost 8 bases, with 7 bases spanning the gap. Per germline, CDR1 MNHNY and CDR2 SVGAGI (reference sequence). This CDR3 is built from 13 residues. As DNA, the CDR3 is TGTGCCAGCAGTTACTCGAGTCGAGAAAAACTGTTTTTT. As protein: CASSYSSREKLFF.

This chain links TRBV18 with TRBJ2-5; D gene uncertain. The V and J ends lost 2 bases and 4 bases respectively, with 5 bases between them. The CDR3 contains 12 residues. The germline gives CDR1 KGHSH, CDR2 LQKENI. Written as DNA, the CDR3 is TGTGCCAGCTCACCAAGGGCAGAGACCCAGTACTTC. This gives the protein CASSPRAETQYF. The full variable domain, completed using reference TRBV18 and TRBJ2-5, is NAGVMQNPRHLVRRRGQEARLRCSPMKGHSHVYWYRQLPEEGLKFMVYLQKENIIDESGMPKERFSAEFPKEGPSILRIQQVVRGDSAAYFCASSPRAETQYFGPGTRLLVL.

A note on this clonotype: The junction and the germline gene differ at one end; a read error may be behind it. J is TRBJ1-6 and V is TRBV7-9; D unclear. This CDR3 comprises 13 residues. Germline-derived CDR1 and CDR2 are SEHNR and FQNEAQ (reference sequence). CDR3 DNA sequence: TGTGCCAGCAGCTCGACTTCTAATTCACCCCCCCACTTT. Its protein product is CASSSTSNSPPHF.

This clonotype was seen a single time. V usage is TRBV20-1 and J usage is TRBJ2-7; 11 bases line up with TRBD2. Germline CDR1 reads DFQATT; CDR2 reads SNEGSKA (reference sequence). The CDR3 sequence is 13 residues long. The V gene end was trimmed by 3 bases and the J gene end by 7 bases; junction bases not matched to a gene: 5. CDR3 coding DNA: TGCAGTGCTAGTTCTAGCGGGAGGATGGAGCAGTACTTC. Translated, it gives CSASSSGRMEQYF.

This clonotype was seen many times. The chain has TRBV11-2 and TRBJ2-3, with 9 bases matching TRBD2. This CDR3 region has 15 residues. Germline V gene sequence: CDR1 SGHAT, CDR2 FQNNGV. V shed 5 bases and J 2 bases; nucleotides not matched to a gene: 5. For the CDR3, the DNA is TGTGCCAGCAGCATTAGCGGGAGTGACACAGATACGCAGTATTTT. This codes for CASSISGSDTDTQYF.

This clonotype occurred many times. This chain connects TRBV6-6 to TRBJ1-5, with 7 bases identical to TRBD1. CDR1 and CDR2 from the germline V gene are MNHNY and SVGAGI (reference sequence). V gave up 4 bases and J gave up 7 bases; unmatched junction bases: 10. The CDR3 has 15 amino acids. The DNA of the CDR3 is TGTGCCAGCAGTTCCACCCAACAGGGGAGACAGCCCCAGCATTTT. Its protein is CASSSTQQGRQPQHF.

There are a few counts of this clonotype. The CDR3 DNA follows: TGCAGTGCTAGCGCAACAGGGAACTATGGCTACACCTTC. As protein: CSASATGNYGYTF. The rearrangement uses TRBV20-1 and TRBJ1-2; tentative D call: TRBD1 (6 bases). This CDR3 comprises 13 residues. The ends were cut back, 3 bases at V and 2 bases at J, with 10 bases in the middle. CDR1 is DFQATT, CDR2 SNEGSKA, per germline (reference sequence).

This sequence joins TRBV28 and TRBJ1-2; 7 bases line up with TRBD1. V shed 6 bases and J 5 bases; nucleotides not matched to a gene: 9. Per the germline V gene, CDR1 is MDHEN and CDR2 is SYDVKM. The CDR3 loop spans 14 amino acids. Written as DNA, the CDR3 is TGTGCCAGCAGGCCGGGGACAGCTAGTTATGGCTACACCTTC. Translated, it gives CASRPGTASYGYTF.

This clonotype appeared a few times. The V and J genes are TRBV12-3 or TRBV12-4 and TRBJ2-7; no definite D call. V shed 5 bases and J shed 3 bases, with 11 bases lying between them. The CDR3 covers 13 residues. CDR3 sequence: CASSLDFFYEQYF. As DNA, the CDR3 is TGTGCCAGCAGTCTAGACTTTTTCTACGAGCAGTACTTC.

The gene calls are TRBV29-1 and TRBJ2-5; D is uncertain. V lost 4 bases, J lost 2 bases, and 11 bases lay in between. Germline V CDR1 and CDR2: SQVTM, ANQGSEA. The CDR3 has 13 residues. For the CDR3, the DNA is TGCAGCGTTGCGTCTCTGGGACAAGAGACCCAGTACTTC. This gives the protein CSVASLGQETQYF.

In its sample, this clonotype was seen a few times. This chain connects TRBV20-1 to TRBJ2-2; TRBD1 agrees at 11 bases. The CDR3 runs to 14 residues. CDR1 is DFQATT, CDR2 SNEGSKA, per germline (reference sequence). J was trimmed by 3 bases and V by 6 bases; bases with no gene match: 3. The CDR3 is CSAPGQGDTGELFF. The CDR3 DNA sequence: TGCAGTGCCCCGGGACAGGGGGACACCGGGGAGCTGTTTTTT.

A few counts support this clonotype. J is TRBJ2-3 and V is TRBV6-1; D is perhaps TRBD2 (6 bases). Trimming shortened V by 7 bases and J by 0 bases, and 11 bases separated the two germline ends. The CDR3 sequence is 14 residues long. Germline CDR1 and CDR2: MNHNS and SASEGT. The CDR3 coding sequence is TGTGCCAGCACCCTAGCGTCTAGCACAGATACGCAGTATTTT. It encodes CASTLASSTDTQYF.

This chain uses TRBV20-1 with TRBJ2-5; D is undetermined. The CDR3 totals 13 residues. Trimming shortened V by 2 bases and J by 0 bases, and 7 bases separated the two germline ends. The germline V gene has CDR1 DFQATT and CDR2 SNEGSKA (reference sequence). In DNA, the CDR3 is TGCAGTGCTAGATATACAGACCAAGAGACCCAGTACTTC. It encodes CSARYTDQETQYF.